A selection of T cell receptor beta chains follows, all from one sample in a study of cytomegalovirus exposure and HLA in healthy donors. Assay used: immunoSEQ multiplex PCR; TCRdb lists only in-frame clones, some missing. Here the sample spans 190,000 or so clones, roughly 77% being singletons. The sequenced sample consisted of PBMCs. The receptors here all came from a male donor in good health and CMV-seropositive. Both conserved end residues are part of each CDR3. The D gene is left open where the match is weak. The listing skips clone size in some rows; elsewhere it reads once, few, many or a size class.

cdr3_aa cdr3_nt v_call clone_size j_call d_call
CASSQPGYGYTF TGTGCCAGCAGCCAACCGGGCTATGGCTACACCTTC TRBV14 once TRBJ1-2 .
CASRGDSAAEAFF TGTGCCAGCAGGGGGGACAGCGCCGCTGAAGCTTTCTTT TRBV7-9 . TRBJ1-1 TRBD1
CASSLGLAVSYNEQFF TGTGCCAGCAGCTTGGGACTAGCGGTCTCCTACAATGAGCAGTTCTTC TRBV7-6 . TRBJ2-1 TRBD2
CASSLSGRLDTQYF TGTGCCAGCAGTTTATCCGGGAGATTAGATACGCAGTATTTT TRBV28 . TRBJ2-3 .
CASSPHSLSYEQYF TGTGCCAGCAGTCCTCACAGCCTCTCCTACGAGCAGTACTTC TRBV7-3 . TRBJ2-7 .
CASSWTSGNLYEQYF TGCGCCAGCAGTTGGACTAGCGGGAACCTGTACGAGCAGTACTTC TRBV10-2 . TRBJ2-7 TRBD2
CASSYVSTDTQYF TGTGCCAGCAGTTACGTTTCTACAGATACGCAGTATTTT TRBV6-5 . TRBJ2-3 .
CASRADTNYEQYF TGTGCCAGCAGGGCCGACACAAACTACGAGCAGTACTTC TRBV7-9 . TRBJ2-7 .
CASSSRGIGSGYTF TGTGCCAGCAGTTCCCGGGGCATCGGGAGTGGCTACACCTTC TRBV11-1 . TRBJ1-2 .
CASSLLSYTEAFF TGTGCCAGCAGCTTATTGAGCTACACTGAAGCTTTCTTT TRBV11-2 . TRBJ1-1 .
CASSLAGHPRGETQYF TGTGCCAGCAGCTTAGCGGGGCACCCTAGAGGAGAGACCCAGTACTTC TRBV7-2 . TRBJ2-5 .
CASTGGSEKLFF TGTGCCAGCACAGGGGGATCTGAAAAACTGTTTTTT TRBV6-6 . TRBJ1-4 TRBD1
CASSVGGGARETQYF TGTGCCAGCAGCGTAGGCGGGGGGGCCCGGGAGACCCAGTACTTC TRBV9 . TRBJ2-5 TRBD2
CASSLTAITYEQYF TGCGCCAGCAGCTTGACAGCTATTACCTACGAGCAGTACTTC TRBV5-1 . TRBJ2-7 .
CASSVGAAGAQPQETQYF TGTGCCAGCAGCGTAGGGGCAGCGGGAGCCCAACCCCAAGAGACCCAGTACTTC TRBV9 . TRBJ2-5 TRBD2
CASSYTKGPEAFF TGTGCCAGCAGCTACACTAAGGGGCCTGAAGCTTTCTTT TRBV28 . TRBJ1-1 .
CASSIGTAGAGELFF TGCGCCAGCAGCATCGGGACAGCTGGAGCCGGGGAGCTGTTTTTT TRBV5-1 . TRBJ2-2 TRBD1
CASSPGAMTNEKLFF TGTGCCAGCAGCCCTGGGGCGATGACTAATGAAAAACTGTTTTTT TRBV4-2 . TRBJ1-4 .
CASSGEVEAFF TGTGCCAGCAGTGGAGAGGTAGAAGCTTTCTTT TRBV2 . TRBJ1-1 .
CASIASSYNEQFF TGTGCCAGCATCGCGAGTTCCTACAATGAGCAGTTCTTC TRBV11-2 once TRBJ2-1 .
CASSLRDIRSYEQYF TGTGCCAGCAGCTTGAGGGACATCCGCTCCTACGAGCAGTACTTC TRBV5-8 . TRBJ2-7 .
CASSLGRGYNQPQHF TGTGCCAGTAGCCTCGGCAGGGGCTACAATCAGCCCCAGCATTTT TRBV19 few TRBJ1-5 .
CSSLRTDEQFF TGCAGCTCCTTAAGGACTGATGAGCAGTTCTTC TRBV29-1 . TRBJ2-1 .
CASSPGLGSTDTQYF TGTGCTAGCAGCCCGGGACTCGGTAGCACAGATACGCAGTATTTT TRBV7-7 . TRBJ2-3 .
CASSIDRRLPRTYNEQFF TGTGCCAGTAGTATAGATCGACGACTACCCCGAACCTACAATGAGCAGTTCTTC TRBV19 once TRBJ2-1 .
CASSLVYLRTETDTQYF TGTGCCAGCAGCCTCGTTTATCTGAGGACAGAAACAGATACGCAGTATTTT TRBV11-2 . TRBJ2-3 .
CASSPFNRDRPKETQYF TGTGCCAGCTCACCTTTCAACCGGGACAGGCCAAAAGAGACCCAGTACTTC TRBV18 . TRBJ2-5 TRBD1
CASSETNLLVYEQYF TGTGCCAGCAGTGAGACGAATCTCCTAGTATACGAGCAGTACTTC TRBV6-4 few TRBJ2-7 .
CASSLAQGAVEQYF TGTGCCAGCAGCTTAGCCCAGGGGGCCGTCGAGCAGTACTTC TRBV11-3 . TRBJ2-7 TRBD1
CASSQPSGSYEQYF TGCGCCAGCAGCCAGCCTAGCGGGAGTTATGAGCAGTACTTC TRBV5-1 . TRBJ2-7 TRBD2
CASRTGQGYNEQFF TGTGCCAGTAGAACGGGACAGGGCTACAATGAGCAGTTCTTC TRBV19 . TRBJ2-1 TRBD1
CASSLQGAGTEAFF TGTGCCAGCTCACTACAGGGGGCCGGCACTGAAGCTTTCTTT TRBV18 . TRBJ1-1 TRBD1